This TCR beta chain was sequenced during a study of somatic mutations in cytotoxic T cells in rheumatoid arthritis. The protocol was immunoSEQ multiplex PCR, while the TCRdb copy is restricted to in-frame clones and leaves out a portion. The data contain about 3,000 clones, approximately 90% of them seen just once; the ten biggest clones take up 15%. The CDR3 extends over 17 amino acids. The rearrangement uses TRBV21-1 and TRBJ2-7; the table's D gene call, TRBD1, was not cross checked with the DNA. TRBV21-1 is listed as a pseudogene. Sequencing input: CD8+ T cells sorted from blood. The receptor was derived from a woman aged 18-29 years with rheumatoid arthritis. CDR3 sequence reads: CASSKALGQVLSYEQYF. In nucleotides, the CDR3 is TGTGCCAGCAGCAAAGCCCTTGGGCAGGTCCTCTCCTACGAGCAGTACTTC.